This T cell receptor beta chain appears in the sequencing data of a study of blood T cell repertoires in COVID-19 (dated by TCRdb to the early 2020s). Background for the entire study: Samples covering the acute and convalescent phases of COVID-19 were provided by collaborators in the United States, Italy and Spain. A de-identified subject ID, COVID-19 status, age in years and sex were almost always included in the sample metadata. The repertoires were released in a freely available public database meant as a resource for research on the immune response to SARS-CoV-2. HLA class I and class II types, where available, came from metadata supplied by the sample provider rather than from assay-based typing. Samples were obtained from the ongoing ImmuneRACE study (first 160 participants) and from over a thousand subjects provided by 6 global collaborators. The material from the prospective study consisted of cDNA or gDNA derived from T cells, B-cell-depleted T cells, or PBMCs. Deeply sampled blood TCRbeta repertoires from subjects exposed to, actively infected with, or recovered from COVID-19 were included in the dataset. General findings and caveats noted by the study authors: The quantity of clinical and demographic metadata differed by source and by participant and was supplied without curation.

This clone is a singleton in its sample. The antigen this receptor binds is unknown. There are no base qualities to consult, and no much larger clone falls within one base. Trimming costs V 0 bases and J 8 bases, and their ends lie 16 bases apart. The CDR3 measures 15 amino acids from cysteine to phenylalanine. Only CDR3 DNA is held: 45 bases, read in frame from base 1. Per the germline V gene (reference sequence), LGHDT is the CDR1 and YNNKEL is the CDR2. One collaborating source in Seattle enrolled patients while the patients were actively infected and followed the patients over time throughout the course of disease. Whole blood was collected in K2EDTA tubes by collaborating institutions according to the institutions' own protocols. For TCRbeta analysis, collaborators shipped samples as frozen whole blood, isolated PBMCs, or DNA extracted from either of those sample types. TCRbeta CDR3 regions were amplified from genomic DNA by means of the immunoSEQ Assay, a bias-controlled multiplex PCR. Concerning the study's data processing: The number of nucleated cells in each sample was estimated from the amplification of reference gene primers within the assay. Sequence reads were collapsed and filtered to measure the absolute abundance of every unique TCRbeta CDR3 rearrangement. For each sample, productive Simpson clonality was calculated as the square root of Simpson's diversity index across productive rearrangements. In TCRdb, the immuneACCESS table is reduced to in-frame sequences with V and J assigned. These tables do not hold every clone; where another copy was compared, an unresolved V gene accounts for under half, and the others remain unexplained. Clone size and V and J calls were adopted from that table, with D and trimming inferred from the DNA. A total of roughly 130,000 clones appear in this sample, around 89% of them only once. 2.5% to 3% of the sample is taken by the ten largest.

Here the chain combines TRBV3-1 (or the pseudogene TRBV3-2) and TRBJ1-2; a tentative D call is TRBD1 (5 bases match). This sequence originates from a human donor with COVID-19, enrolled during active disease. The donor label of this sample is uncertain. The sequencing input was peripheral blood. The CDR3 reads CASSQEILGDEGYTF. The nucleotides are TGTGCCAGCAGCCAAGAAATCTTAGGGGATGAGGGCTACACCTTC.